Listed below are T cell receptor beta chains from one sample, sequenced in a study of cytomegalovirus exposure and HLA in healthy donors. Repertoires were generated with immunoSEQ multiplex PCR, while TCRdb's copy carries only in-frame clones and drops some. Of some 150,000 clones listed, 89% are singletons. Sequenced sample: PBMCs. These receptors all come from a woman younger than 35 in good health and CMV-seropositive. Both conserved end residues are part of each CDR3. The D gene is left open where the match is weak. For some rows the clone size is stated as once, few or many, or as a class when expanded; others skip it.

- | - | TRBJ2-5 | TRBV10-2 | TGCGCCAGCAGGGTAGCGAGCCCTCAAGAGACCCAGTACTTC | CASRVASPQETQYF
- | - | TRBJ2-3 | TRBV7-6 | TGTGCCAGCAGCTTATTCGGCGGTGGAGATACGCAGTATTTT | CASSLFGGGDTQYF
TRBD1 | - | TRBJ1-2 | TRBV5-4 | TGTGCCAGCAGCCCGGGACAGGGGGCGCAAAACTATGGCTACACCTTC | CASSPGQGAQNYGYTF
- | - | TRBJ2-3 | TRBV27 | TGTGCCAGCAGTTTAACGACAGGTCGCACAGATACGCAGTATTTT | CASSLTTGRTDTQYF
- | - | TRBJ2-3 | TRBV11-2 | TGTGCCAGCAGCTTAGATTACACTCCCAGAGGAGATACGCAGTATTTT | CASSLDYTPRGDTQYF
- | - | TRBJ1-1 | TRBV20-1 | TGCAGTGCTAGTCCAGTCACTGAAGCTTTCTTT | CSASPVTEAFF
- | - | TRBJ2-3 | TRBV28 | TGTGCCAGCAGTCCGCACAGGGATTTCACAGATACGCAGTATTTT | CASSPHRDFTDTQYF
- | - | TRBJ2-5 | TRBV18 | TGTGCCAGCTCAGCAGACAGGGAGACCCAGTACTTC | CASSADRETQYF
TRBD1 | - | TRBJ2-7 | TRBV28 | TGTGCCAGCAGTACGACAGGGCGCGAGCAGTACTTC | CASSTTGREQYF
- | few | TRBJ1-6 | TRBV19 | TGTGCCAGTAGCCCGGGGGGTAATTCACCCCTCCACTTT | CASSPGGNSPLHF
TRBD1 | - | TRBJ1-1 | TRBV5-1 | TGCGCCAGCAGCTTGGCAGGGACAGGGGACGGAGGGTCTAGGGACACTGAAGCTTTCTTT | CASSLAGTGDGGSRDTEAFF
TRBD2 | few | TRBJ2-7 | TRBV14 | TGTGCCAGCAGTCTGAGCGGGGCCTCCTACGAGCAGTACTTC | CASSLSGASYEQYF